The 11 T cell receptor beta chains below come from one sample, sequenced in a study of blood T cell repertoires in COVID-19. The data were produced by immunoSEQ multiplex PCR, yet TCRdb's version contains in-frame clones alone and is incomplete. Among 400,000 to 550,000 clones listed, 80% to 90% were seen once. The sample was peripheral blood. These TCRs come from a woman in her 30s with acute or convalescent COVID-19.

The chain employs TRBV5-1 and TRBJ2-1, with 8 bases fitting TRBD2. V gave up 2 bases and J gave up 4 bases; unmatched junction bases: 5. The V gene's germline CDR1 is SGHRS and CDR2 YFSETQ. This CDR3 region has 15 residues. CDR3 DNA sequence: TGCGCCAGCAGCTTAATAGCGGGGCCATACAATGAGCAGTTCTTC. It yields the protein CASSLIAGPYNEQFF.

CDR3 region: CASSWADSNEQFF. CDR3 nucleotides: TGTGCCAGCAGCTGGGCGGACAGCAATGAGCAGTTCTTC. The chain employs TRBV5-5 and TRBJ2-1; a possible D gene is TRBD1 (6 bases). In germline, CDR1 is SGHKS, CDR2 YYEKEE (reference sequence). The CDR3 is made up of 13 amino acids. The V end lost 3 bases, the J end lost 6 bases, and 10 bases lay between the germline ends.

The chain uses TRBV11-2 and TRBJ1-2, with TRBD1 as a possible D gene (5 bases). This CDR3 is built from 13 residues. V was trimmed by 5 bases and J by 4 bases, leaving 11 bases between them. Germline V gene sequence: CDR1 SGHAT, CDR2 FQNNGV. This CDR3 is CASSRQPPYGYTF. CDR3 DNA sequence: TGTGCCAGCAGCCGACAGCCGCCCTATGGCTACACCTTC.

This clone has a handful of counts. V usage is TRBV10-1 and J usage is TRBJ1-6, with 9 positions matching TRBD1. The CDR3 spans 15 residues. With V trimmed by 4 bases and J by 10 bases, 8 bases remained unmatched. Germline V gene lookup returns CDR1 WNHNN and CDR2 SYGVQD (reference sequence). The CDR3 bases are TGCGCCAGCAGTGCTTGGACAGGGGCGGACTCACCCCTCCACTTT. This encodes CASSAWTGADSPLHF.

This clone was seen once. The V gene is TRBV9, the J gene TRBJ1-2, with D perhaps matching TRBD1 (6 bases). CDR3 length: 14 amino acids. Germline V gene lookup returns CDR1 SGDLS and CDR2 YYNGEE. Trimming shortened V by 2 bases and J by 1 base, and 9 bases separated the two germline ends. The CDR3 bases are TGTGCCAGCAGCGTGGACAGTAATAACTATGGCTACACCTTC. Translating it yields CASSVDSNNYGYTF.

The V and J genes are TRBV5-8 and TRBJ1-6; D gene uncertain. Germline V gene data show CDR1 as SGHTS and CDR2 as YDEGEE. Trimming stripped 4 bases from V and 0 bases from J, with 11 bases between. This CDR3 comprises 16 residues. CDR3 region: CASSLKQSSYNSPLHF. Here the CDR3 DNA reads TGTGCCAGCAGCCTGAAACAGAGCTCCTATAATTCACCCCTCCACTTT.

This clone was picked up one time. The chain employs TRBV29-1 and TRBJ1-3; D is perhaps TRBD1 (5 bases). Germline V CDR1 and CDR2: SQVTM, ANQGSEA. Between the trimmed V and J ends, which lost 4 bases and 4 bases, there was a span of 17 bases. The CDR3 runs 15 residues. The CDR3, as DNA: TGCAGCGTTGTTAACCCCAGGGTGGGCGGAAACACCATATATTTT. Residues: CSVVNPRVGGNTIYF.

This clone was recorded only once. The rearrangement joins TRBV5-1 to TRBJ2-5; 8 positions agree with TRBD1. Germline V gene lookup returns CDR1 SGHRS and CDR2 YFSETQ. The CDR3 extends over 15 amino acids. The V gene end was trimmed by 2 bases and the J gene end by 3 bases; junction bases not matched to a gene: 6. CDR3 sequence (DNA): TGCGCCAGCAGCTTTTTTCAGGGGGCGGAAGAGACCCAGTACTTC. Translation gives CASSFFQGAEETQYF.

The chain combines TRBV7-9 with TRBJ2-1, with 7 bases fitting TRBD1. The V gene end was trimmed by 5 bases and the J gene end by 0 bases; junction bases not matched to a gene: 4. Germline V gene lookup returns CDR1 SEHNR and CDR2 FQNEAQ (reference sequence). The CDR3 is 15 amino acids. The CDR3 region has the DNA TGTGCCAGCAGCGCGCCAGGGGGCTCCTACAATGAGCAGTTCTTC. It yields the protein CASSAPGGSYNEQFF.

The chain employs TRBV18 and TRBJ2-7; possibly TRBD2 for D (6 bases). Trimming removed 3 bases at V and 5 bases at J, with 8 bases between. The CDR3 runs 12 residues. Germline values: CDR1 KGHSH, CDR2 LQKENI. DNA of the CDR3: TGTGCCAGCTCACCGGAGGGCCACGAGCAGTACTTC. This codes for CASSPEGHEQYF. The complete variable domain, with remaining parts taken from reference TRBV18 and TRBJ2-7, reads NAGVMQNPRHLVRRRGQEARLRCSPMKGHSHVYWYRQLPEEGLKFMVYLQKENIIDESGMPKERFSAEFPKEGPSILRIQQVVRGDSAAYFCASSPEGHEQYFGPGTRLTVT.

V usage is TRBV5-1 and J usage is TRBJ2-3; D remains ambiguous. Per germline, CDR1 SGHRS and CDR2 YFSETQ. The CDR3 totals 17 residues. The V and J ends lost 2 bases and 0 bases respectively, with 16 bases between them. CDR3 residues: CASSFSQTHLSTDTQYF. The CDR3 nucleotides are TGCGCCAGCAGCTTCTCTCAGACACATCTTAGCACAGATACGCAGTATTTT.